The next 32 T cell receptor beta chains were all read from a single sample in a study of T-cell reconstitution after alpha-beta-depleted transplantation in children (dated by TCRdb to 2016 to 2017). Sample treatment or condition, as interpreted from the label and publication: allogeneic hematopoietic cell transplantation with graft depleted of TCRalphabeta T cells and CD19 B cells. Library preparation employed PCR. Sequencer: Illumina HiSeq 2500. Molecular barcoding was employed in the preparation of TCR libraries, with unique molecular identifiers being used to normalize TCRbeta repertoire quantification. The public reads were quality trimmed at Q25 with fastp and then assembled into clones with MiXCR by TCRdb, keeping productive beta chains. When rows share a CDR3 protein, they turn into one entry using the most common DNA and genes. The sample table holds some 300,000 distinct CDR3 sequences, of which roughly 7.8% were seen once. About 9.1% of the sample is taken by the ten largest.

The study at large found these results: Hyperexpanded clone frequencies declined over subsequent months; after one year, T-cell counts and TCRbeta diversity were mostly attributed to newly produced T cells.

The antigens of these receptors remain unknown. The material sequenced was peripheral blood, taken 360 days after TCRalphabeta/CD19-depleted stem cell transplant. The origin of the receptors is a female patient aged 2 to 10 who had a stem cell transplant for Fanconi anemia, so the T cells may come from the graft donor.

This clonotype was detected only a few times. V and J are TRBV20-1 and TRBJ2-5; 15 bases map to TRBD2. This CDR3 contains 16 residues. In germline, CDR1 is DFQATT, CDR2 SNEGSKA (reference sequence). J gave up 4 bases and V 3 bases, and 6 bases lay outside the gene matches. CDR3 protein: CSASGLAGGRGETQYF. CDR3 nucleotide sequence: TGCAGTGCTAGCGGACTAGCGGGGGGGCGGGGAGAGACCCAGTACTTC.

This clonotype has a count of ten or more. The chain uses TRBV20-1 and TRBJ2-1; 10 bases map to TRBD2. The CDR3 length is 14 residues. V shed 6 bases, J shed 7 bases, and the junction held 9 bases outside the gene matches. Germline CDR1 is DFQATT and CDR2 is SNEGSKA (reference sequence). Written as DNA, the CDR3 is TGCAGTGCCCCTTCTAGCGGGAGCGGGAATGAGCAGTTCTTC. This sequence encodes CSAPSSGSGNEQFF.

This clonotype was observed once. This rearrangement joins TRBV5-6 to TRBJ2-1; D is ambiguous. V gave up 4 bases and J gave up 3 bases, with 17 bases separating them. CDR1 and CDR2 from the germline V gene are SGHDT and YYEEEE. This CDR3 spans 16 amino acids. The CDR3, as DNA: TGTGCCAGCAGCACCCGGCCCCGCTGCTACTACAATGAGCAGTTCTTC. Translation: CASSTRPRCYYNEQFF.

This clonotype was counted between two and nine times. This chain connects TRBV11-2 to TRBJ2-5, with D possibly TRBD1 on 6 matching bases. The CDR3 extends over 14 amino acids. CDR1 is SGHAT and CDR2 is FQNNGV in the germline V gene. Trimming shortened V by 4 bases and J by 2 bases, and 11 bases separated the two germline ends. The CDR3 DNA sequence: TGTGCCAGCAGCTACACAGGGTCTCAAGAGACCCAGTACTTC. Translated: CASSYTGSQETQYF.

The V and J genes are TRBV7-8 and TRBJ1-2, with 7 positions matching TRBD1. Germline V gene lookup returns CDR1 SGHVS and CDR2 FQNEAQ. V was pared by 5 bases and J by 8 bases, with 14 bases of the junction left unmatched. There are 15 residues in the CDR3. CDR3 bases: TGTGCCAGCAGCCCCCCCGGGACAGACTTCTTCGGCTACACCTTC. It encodes CASSPPGTDFFGYTF.

This clonotype was detected ten times or more. This chain links TRBV28 with TRBJ1-4, with TRBD1 matching over 7 bases. CDR1 MDHEN and CDR2 SYDVKM come from the germline V gene. The CDR3 is 14 amino acids. The V gene end was trimmed by 2 bases and the J gene end by 8 bases; junction bases not matched to a gene: 5. DNA for the CDR3: TGTGCCAGCAGTTTAGACGGACAGGAGGAAAAACTGTTTTTT. Its translation: CASSLDGQEEKLFF.

This clonotype was detected a few times. The chain is built from TRBV11-2 and TRBJ2-3; TRBD1 matches at 8 bases. Germline V CDR1 and CDR2: SGHAT, FQNNGV. This CDR3 is 16 amino acids long. The V gene end was trimmed by 5 bases and the J gene end by 0 bases; junction bases not matched to a gene: 7. CDR3 region: CASSIHRGTSTDTQYF. The CDR3 DNA reads as TGTGCCAGCAGCATTCACAGGGGGACTAGCACAGATACGCAGTATTTT.

V usage is TRBV11-2 and J usage is TRBJ2-1, with 9 bases matching TRBD2. This CDR3 has 16 amino acids. Germline loops: CDR1 SGHAT, CDR2 FQNNGV. V trimming: 2 bases; J trimming: 2 bases; junction bases outside the gene matches: 4. CDR3 sequence: CASSLWSSGAYNEQFF. In DNA form, the CDR3 reads TGTGCCAGCAGCTTATGGTCTAGCGGGGCCTACAATGAGCAGTTCTTC.

This clonotype was detected many times. The rearrangement links TRBV9 to TRBJ2-2; 10 bases fit TRBD2. Trimming took 5 bases from V and 8 from J; bases not matched to a gene: 9. The germline V gene encodes CDR1 SGDLS and CDR2 YYNGEE. This CDR3 is built from 15 residues. The CDR3 loop reads CASRRLAGDMGELFF. The DNA of the CDR3 is TGTGCCAGCAGGCGCCTAGCGGGAGATATGGGGGAGCTGTTTTTT. Drawing the rest from reference TRBV9 and TRBJ2-2, the complete variable domain is DSGVTQTPKHLITATGQRVTLRCSPRSGDLSVYWYQQSLDQGLQFLIQYYNGEERAKGNILERFSAQQFPDLHSELNLSSLELGDSALYFCASRRLAGDMGELFFGEGSRLTVL.

A few counts support this clonotype. The chain joins TRBV7-8 to TRBJ1-3; 9 positions match TRBD1. Trimming cost V 2 bases and J 5 bases; bases outside gene matches: 7. The CDR3 extends over 16 amino acids. Germline assignment: CDR1 SGHVS and CDR2 FQNEAQ. The DNA of the CDR3 is TGTGCCAGCAGCTTAAGACAGGGGGTTCAGAGAAACACCATATATTTT. It is translated as CASSLRQGVQRNTIYF.

This clonotype was observed a few times. This chain uses TRBV7-9 with TRBJ2-6; D is undetermined. The germline V gene encodes CDR1 SEHNR and CDR2 FQNEAQ (reference sequence). Trimming cost V 8 bases and J 0 bases, with 11 bases left between them. The CDR3 extends over 15 amino acids. CDR3 region: CASQLRLSGANVLTF. For the CDR3, the DNA is TGTGCCAGCCAGCTTCGGCTCTCTGGGGCCAACGTCCTGACTTTC.

In this sample, this clonotype turned up many times. This chain uses TRBV5-1 with TRBJ1-2; D is unclear. V was shortened by 0 bases and J by 10 bases, with 13 bases between the two germline ends. CDR1 SGHRS and CDR2 YFSETQ come from the germline V gene. The CDR3 sequence is 13 residues long. This chain's CDR3 is CASSLESTRDYTF. The DNA for the CDR3 is TGCGCCAGCAGCTTGGAATCCACCCGTGACTACACCTTC.

This clonotype was detected a few times. The CDR3 loop reads CASSPGTGGLDEQYF. CDR3 sequence (DNA): TGTGCCAGCAGCCCCGGGACAGGCGGCCTCGACGAGCAGTACTTC. This chain connects TRBV11-2 to TRBJ2-7; 8 positions match TRBD1. Trimming took 5 bases from V and 5 from J; bases not matched to a gene: 11. The CDR3 length is 15 residues. Germline-derived CDR1 and CDR2 are SGHAT and FQNNGV.

This chain joins TRBV3-1 and TRBJ2-2; D is uncertain. V was clipped by 4 bases and J by 6 bases, with 15 bases between them. Germline CDR1 reads LGHDT; CDR2 reads YNNKEL (reference sequence). The CDR3 length is 15 residues. The CDR3 region is CASSPALGLAGELFF. As DNA, the CDR3 is TGTGCCAGCAGCCCTGCTTTAGGGTTGGCCGGGGAGCTGTTTTTT.

This clonotype was seen repeatedly, ten times or more. The chain employs TRBV29-1 and TRBJ1-1; a weak D match, TRBD1 (6 bases). The CDR3 sequence is 13 residues long. Looked up from germline, CDR1 is SQVTM and CDR2 is ANQGSEA. Trimming left V 6 bases short and J 7 bases short, with 18 bases between. CDR3 in amino acids: CSVPGHLYLEAFF. DNA of the CDR3: TGCAGCGTACCGGGACACCTATACCTTGAAGCTTTCTTT.

This chain joins TRBV20-1 and TRBJ1-5; D is perhaps TRBD1 (5 bases). V was trimmed by 1 base and J by 1 base, leaving 17 bases between them. The CDR3 spans 17 residues. Germline V gene data show CDR1 as DFQATT and CDR2 as SNEGSKA (reference sequence). The CDR3, as DNA: TGCAGTGCTAGAGCCCGGCAGGGTGGCTTCAGCAATCAGCCCCAGCATTTT. Its protein product is CSARARQGGFSNQPQHF.

This clonotype has at least ten counts. The V gene is TRBV5-6, the J gene TRBJ2-6; D gene ambiguous. In germline, CDR1 is SGHDT, CDR2 YYEEEE. The ends were cut back, 5 bases at V and 1 base at J, with 1 base in the middle. The CDR3 runs to 12 residues. The CDR3 is CASRSGANVLTF. The DNA for the CDR3 is TGTGCCAGCAGGTCTGGGGCCAACGTCCTGACTTTC.

This clonotype was counted ten times or more. The gene calls are TRBV4-2 and TRBJ2-2, with 9 bases that match TRBD2. Unmatched junction bases numbered 6, after V lost 0 bases and J lost 1 base. The CDR3 loop spans 18 amino acids. Germline-derived CDR1 and CDR2 are LGHNA and YNFKEQ. The CDR3: CASSQDLSGGLNTGELFF. The CDR3 bases are TGTGCCAGCAGCCAAGATCTTAGCGGGGGCCTGAACACCGGGGAGCTGTTTTTT.

This clonotype showed up many times. The chain carries TRBV6-2 or TRBV6-3 and TRBJ1-1; D is undetermined. Looked up from germline, CDR1 is MNHEY and CDR2 is SVGEGT. This CDR3 contains 15 residues. V was shortened by 5 bases and J by 0 bases, with 13 bases between the two germline ends. The CDR3 DNA follows: TGTGCCAGCAGTAAACCGGACGGAATGAACACTGAAGCTTTCTTT. Encoded protein: CASSKPDGMNTEAFF.

The chain links TRBV27 to TRBJ1-4, with D maybe TRBD1 (6 bases). The CDR3 extends over 15 amino acids. Trimming stripped 2 bases from V and 8 bases from J, with 15 bases between. CDR1 is MNHEY, CDR2 SMNVEV, per germline (reference sequence). CDR3 nucleotides: TGTGCCAGCAGTTTACGTCGGGGGCGTGAGGAAAAACTGTTTTTT. This sequence encodes CASSLRRGREEKLFF.

This clonotype was recorded many times. The chain joins TRBV7-2 to TRBJ1-5; D gene uncertain. Trimming shortened V by 6 bases and J by 1 base, and 7 bases separated the two germline ends. The CDR3 sequence is 13 residues long. In germline, CDR1 is SGHTA, CDR2 FQGNSA. CDR3 sequence: CASRPDSNQPQHF. CDR3 nucleotide sequence: TGTGCCAGCAGACCAGACAGCAATCAGCCCCAGCATTTT. Combining the CDR3 with reference TRBV7-2 and TRBJ1-5 gives the whole variable domain GAGVSQSPSNKVTEKGKDVELRCDPISGHTALYWYRQSLGQGLEFLIYFQGNSAPDKSGLPSDRFSAERTGGSVSTLTIQRTQQEDSAVYLCASRPDSNQPQHFGDGTRLSIL.

This clonotype was picked up many times. The rearrangement joins TRBV12-3 or TRBV12-4 to TRBJ2-3; D remains ambiguous. The V gene lost 3 bases and the J gene lost 9 bases, with 10 bases spanning the gap. The CDR3 runs 12 residues. The CDR3 loop is CASSFVSNTQYF. The CDR3 coding sequence is TGTGCCAGCAGTTTTGTATCTAACACGCAGTATTTT.

The chain couples TRBV24-1 to TRBJ1-4; D unresolved. This CDR3 is built from 12 residues. Looked up from germline, CDR1 is KGHDR and CDR2 is SFDVKD. Between the trimmed V and J ends, which lost 4 bases and 5 bases, there was a span of 4 bases. CDR3 loop: CATSDRNEKLFF. As DNA, the CDR3 is TGTGCCACCAGTGACCGAAATGAAAAACTGTTTTTT.

This clonotype occurred a few times. The V gene is TRBV18, the J gene TRBJ2-2; D is undetermined. Trimming cost V 3 bases and J 0 bases, with 2 bases left between them. The CDR3 runs 13 residues. The germline V gene has CDR1 KGHSH and CDR2 LQKENI. CDR3 protein: CASSPSNTGELFF. In DNA form, the CDR3 reads TGTGCCAGCTCACCCTCGAACACCGGGGAGCTGTTTTTT.

This clonotype was recorded many times. The chain joins TRBV24-1 to TRBJ2-4; the D call may be TRBD1 or TRBD2 (6 bases each). Germline values: CDR1 KGHDR, CDR2 SFDVKD. The CDR3 contains 19 residues. Deletions cut 3 bases from V and 0 bases from J, with 20 bases between. The CDR3 is CATSDRPRGQSKAKNIQYF. DNA for the CDR3: TGTGCCACCAGTGATCGTCCTCGGGGGCAGTCCAAAGCCAAAAACATTCAGTACTTC.

The chain carries TRBV20-1 and TRBJ2-3; tentative D call: TRBD2 (5 bases). Germline-derived CDR1 and CDR2 are DFQATT and SNEGSKA (reference sequence). V shed 3 bases and J shed 2 bases, with 9 bases lying between them. CDR3 length: 13 amino acids. CDR3 bases: TGCAGTGCTAGTACGGGGTACACAGATACGCAGTATTTT. Residues: CSASTGYTDTQYF.

This clonotype was recorded at least ten times. V is TRBV5-1 and J is TRBJ2-5; 14 bases fit TRBD2. After removal of 4 bases from V and 3 bases from J, the junction contained 8 bases not matched to a gene. This CDR3 has 17 amino acids. From germline, CDR1 is SGHRS and CDR2 YFSETQ. CDR3 residues: CASSRIPGLAGEETQYF. The CDR3 region has the DNA TGCGCCAGCAGCAGAATACCGGGACTAGCGGGAGAAGAGACCCAGTACTTC.

In its sample, this clonotype was seen many times. The rearrangement joins TRBV28 to TRBJ1-1; maybe TRBD1 (6 bases). The V gene's germline CDR1 is MDHEN and CDR2 SYDVKM. The CDR3 length is 15 residues. The ends were cut back, 2 bases at V and 5 bases at J, with 15 bases in the middle. In DNA, the CDR3 is TGTGCCAGCAGTTTAACAGGGTTTGTGTTGACTGAAGCTTTCTTT. It yields the protein CASSLTGFVLTEAFF.

This clonotype occurred many times. The chain is built from TRBV25-1 and TRBJ2-1; 10 nucleotides align to TRBD1. The V and J ends lost 6 bases and 8 bases, in that order; junction bases with no gene match: 10. Germline V gene sequence: CDR1 MGHDK, CDR2 SYGVNS. The CDR3 sequence is 15 residues long. The CDR3 here is CASSGTGTGVDEQFF. Here the CDR3 DNA reads TGTGCCAGCAGCGGTACCGGGACAGGGGTCGATGAGCAGTTCTTC. The whole variable domain, filled in from reference TRBV25-1 and TRBJ2-1, reads EADIYQTPRYLVIGTGKKITLECSQTMGHDKMYWYQQDPGMELHLIHYSYGVNSTEKGDLSSESTVSRIRTEHFPLTLESARPSHTSQYLCASSGTGTGVDEQFFGPGTRLTVL.

With regard to this clonotype: A much larger clone sits a single nucleotide away, making a read error possible. The chain links TRBV18 to TRBJ1-2; possible D gene TRBD1, 5 bases. V lost 2 bases and J 4 bases, leaving 14 bases between the germline ends. Germline V lookup: CDR1 KGHSH, CDR2 LQKENI. The CDR3 sequence is 15 residues long. The CDR3 bases are TGTGCCAGCTCACCATCCACGGGACTGGTCTATGGCTACACCTTC. Translated, it gives CASSPSTGLVYGYTF. The full variable domain, in which reference TRBV18 and TRBJ1-2 provide the parts outside the CDR3, is NAGVMQNPRHLVRRRGQEARLRCSPMKGHSHVYWYRQLPEEGLKFMVYLQKENIIDESGMPKERFSAEFPKEGPSILRIQQVVRGDSAAYFCASSPSTGLVYGYTFGSGTRLTVV.

This clonotype came up many times. CDR3 amino acids: CSARGTSGGFQETQYF. The CDR3 DNA is TGCAGTGCTAGAGGGACTAGCGGGGGCTTCCAAGAGACCCAGTACTTC. This chain uses TRBV20-1 with TRBJ2-5, with 13 bases that match TRBD2. The CDR3 sequence is 16 residues long. Germline CDR1 DFQATT, CDR2 SNEGSKA (reference sequence). The junction had 3 bases not matched to a gene; V was cut back by 1 base and J by 1 base.

At least ten counts were recorded for this clonotype. J is TRBJ2-5 and V is TRBV6-5; D is uncertain. There are 14 residues in the CDR3. The V and J ends lost 2 bases and 0 bases respectively, with 7 bases between them. Germline V CDR1 and CDR2: MNHEY, SVGAGI. The DNA of the CDR3 is TGTGCCAGCAGTTACGGGGTGTACCAAGAGACCCAGTACTTC. Protein: CASSYGVYQETQYF.